This entry features one T cell receptor (beta chain) sequence. The antigen is unknown. The data belong to a study of regulatory T cells in long-lasting Graves disease. Study as a whole: Duration of antithyroid drug therapy among newly diagnosed Graves' patients was under 3 months. Findings and limits, study-wide: TRBV28, TRBJ1-2 and TRBJ2-5 were segments that persistent disease favored. TCR diversity was lower in persistent than newly diagnosed Graves' disease.

In germline, CDR1 is SQVTM, CDR2 ANQGSEA. J was trimmed by 7 bases and V by 3 bases; bases with no gene match: 10. CDR3 size: 15 residues. Sequencing libraries for TCR beta were prepared with iRepertoire HTBI primers and Arm-PCR of CDR3 regions. One entry per CDR3 protein results from TCRdb running MiXCR on the multiplex PCR reads. This table holds some 410,000 distinct CDR3 sequences, about 16% found once. Time point reported: newly diagnosed GD, antithyroid drugs for less than 3 months. From RNA extracted from PBMCs, the TCR library was made. This same sample was also taken into another study, of T cells in Graves' hyperthyroidism and ophthalmopathy. Per that study: Progression to ophthalmopathy was predicted a median of approximately 6.4 months early.

The clonotype comes from a woman between 25 and 40 years old with Graves disease. Sequencing used peripheral blood mononuclear cells (PBMCs), obtained at new diagnosis, from a patient treated with antithyroid drugs. This chain joins TRBV29-1 and TRBJ2-1; 9 bases fit TRBD2. This CDR3 is CSVDSSGTRPNEQFF. DNA of the CDR3: TGCAGCGTTGACTCTAGCGGGACCAGACCTAATGAGCAGTTCTTC.